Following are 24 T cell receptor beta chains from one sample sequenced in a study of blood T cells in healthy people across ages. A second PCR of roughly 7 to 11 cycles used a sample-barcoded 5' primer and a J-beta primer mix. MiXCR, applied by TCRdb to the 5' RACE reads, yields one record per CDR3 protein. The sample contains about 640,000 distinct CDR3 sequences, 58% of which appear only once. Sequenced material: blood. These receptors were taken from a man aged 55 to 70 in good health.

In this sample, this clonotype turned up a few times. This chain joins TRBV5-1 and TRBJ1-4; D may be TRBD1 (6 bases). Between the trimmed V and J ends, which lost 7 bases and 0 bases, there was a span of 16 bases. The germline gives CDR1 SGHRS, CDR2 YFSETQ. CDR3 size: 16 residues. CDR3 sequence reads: CASCEQGPSTNEKLFF. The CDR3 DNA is TGCGCCAGCTGTGAACAGGGCCCATCAACTAATGAAAAACTGTTTTTT.

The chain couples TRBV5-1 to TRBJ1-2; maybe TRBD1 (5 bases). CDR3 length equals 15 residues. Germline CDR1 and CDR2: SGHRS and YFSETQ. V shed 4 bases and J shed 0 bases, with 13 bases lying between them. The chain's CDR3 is CASSPGRNANYGYTF. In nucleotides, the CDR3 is TGCGCCAGCAGCCCGGGGCGGAACGCTAACTATGGCTACACCTTC.

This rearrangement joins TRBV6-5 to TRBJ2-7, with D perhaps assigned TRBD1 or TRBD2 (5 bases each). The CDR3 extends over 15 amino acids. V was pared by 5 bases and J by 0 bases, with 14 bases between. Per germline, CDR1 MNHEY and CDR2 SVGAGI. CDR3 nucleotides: TGTGCCAGCAGTCCTACCGGGGCGAGCTCCTACGAGCAGTACTTC. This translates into CASSPTGASSYEQYF.

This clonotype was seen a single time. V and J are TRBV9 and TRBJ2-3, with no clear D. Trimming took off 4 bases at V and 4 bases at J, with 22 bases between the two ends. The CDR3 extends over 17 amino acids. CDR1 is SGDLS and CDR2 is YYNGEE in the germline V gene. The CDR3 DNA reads TGTGCCAGCAGCTGGAGATCCTCAATGGAAATTCCAGATACGCAGTATTTT. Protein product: CASSWRSSMEIPDTQYF. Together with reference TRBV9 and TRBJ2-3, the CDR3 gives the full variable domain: DSGVTQTPKHLITATGQRVTLRCSPRSGDLSVYWYQQSLDQGLQFLIQYYNGEERAKGNILERFSAQQFPDLHSELNLSSLELGDSALYFCASSWRSSMEIPDTQYFGPGTRLTVL.

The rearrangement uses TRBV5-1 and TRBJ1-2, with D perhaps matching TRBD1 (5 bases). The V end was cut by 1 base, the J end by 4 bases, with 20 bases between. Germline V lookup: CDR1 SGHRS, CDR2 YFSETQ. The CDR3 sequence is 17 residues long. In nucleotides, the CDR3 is TGCGCCAGCAGCTTGTTACAGGCGCGCGGAGGGACCTATGGCTACACCTTC. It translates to CASSLLQARGGTYGYTF.

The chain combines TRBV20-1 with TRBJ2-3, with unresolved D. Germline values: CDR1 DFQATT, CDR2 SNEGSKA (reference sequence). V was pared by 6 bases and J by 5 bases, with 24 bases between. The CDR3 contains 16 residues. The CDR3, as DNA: TGCAGTGCAAAAACCTCCTCCAGGCAGCGTGGAGATACGCAGTATTTT. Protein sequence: CSAKTSSRQRGDTQYF.

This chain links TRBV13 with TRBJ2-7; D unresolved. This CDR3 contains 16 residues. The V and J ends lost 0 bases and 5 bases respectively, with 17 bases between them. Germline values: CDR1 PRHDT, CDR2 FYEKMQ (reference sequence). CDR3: CASSLGIGTQGNEQYF. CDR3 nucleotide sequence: TGTGCCAGCAGCTTAGGCATCGGTACCCAAGGCAACGAGCAGTACTTC.

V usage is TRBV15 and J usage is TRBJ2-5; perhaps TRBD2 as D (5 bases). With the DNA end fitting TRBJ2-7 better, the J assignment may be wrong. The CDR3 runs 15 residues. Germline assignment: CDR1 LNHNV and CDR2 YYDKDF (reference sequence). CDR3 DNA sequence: TGTGCCACCAGCAGAGATTTGCGGGTGAGTGGCGAGCAGTACTTC. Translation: CATSRDLRVSGEQYF.

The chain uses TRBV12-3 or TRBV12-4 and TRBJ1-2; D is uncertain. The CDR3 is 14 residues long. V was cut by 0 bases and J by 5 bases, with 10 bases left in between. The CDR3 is CASSLASRGYGYTF. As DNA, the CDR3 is TGTGCCAGCAGTTTAGCTTCCCGAGGGTATGGCTACACCTTC.

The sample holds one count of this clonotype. This CDR3 reads CSGSGGTGHEQYF. DNA for the CDR3: TGCAGTGGAAGCGGAGGGACAGGGCATGAGCAGTACTTC. The chain combines TRBV20-1 with TRBJ2-5; 9 nucleotides match TRBD1. V lost 7 bases to trimming and J lost 11 bases; unmatched junction nucleotides: 14. CDR3 length equals 13 residues. Germline loops: CDR1 DFQATT, CDR2 SNEGSKA (reference sequence).

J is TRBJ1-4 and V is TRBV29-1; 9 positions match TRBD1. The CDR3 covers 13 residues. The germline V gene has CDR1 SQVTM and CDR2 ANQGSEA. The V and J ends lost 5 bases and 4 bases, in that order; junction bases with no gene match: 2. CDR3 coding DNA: TGCAGCGTTAACAGGGGGCTTAATGAAAAACTGTTTTTT. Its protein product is CSVNRGLNEKLFF.

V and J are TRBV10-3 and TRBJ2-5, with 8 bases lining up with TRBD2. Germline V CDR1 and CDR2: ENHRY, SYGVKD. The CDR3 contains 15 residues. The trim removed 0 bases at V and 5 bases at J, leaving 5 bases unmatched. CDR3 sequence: CAISESRSGDETQYF. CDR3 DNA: TGTGCCATCAGTGAGTCACGTAGCGGGGATGAGACCCAGTACTTC.

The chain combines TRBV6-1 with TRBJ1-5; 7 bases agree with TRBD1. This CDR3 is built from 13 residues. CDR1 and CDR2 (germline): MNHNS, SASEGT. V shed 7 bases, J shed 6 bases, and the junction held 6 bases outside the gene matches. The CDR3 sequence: CASIRGEGQPQHF. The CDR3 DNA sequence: TGTGCCAGCATCAGGGGGGAGGGTCAGCCCCAGCATTTT.

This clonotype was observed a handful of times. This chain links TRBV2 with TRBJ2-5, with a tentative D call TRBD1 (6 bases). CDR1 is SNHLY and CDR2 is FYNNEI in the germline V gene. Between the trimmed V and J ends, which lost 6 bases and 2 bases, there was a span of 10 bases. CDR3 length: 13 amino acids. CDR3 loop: CASRTDSQETQYF. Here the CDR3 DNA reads TGTGCCAGCAGGACGGACAGTCAAGAGACCCAGTACTTC.

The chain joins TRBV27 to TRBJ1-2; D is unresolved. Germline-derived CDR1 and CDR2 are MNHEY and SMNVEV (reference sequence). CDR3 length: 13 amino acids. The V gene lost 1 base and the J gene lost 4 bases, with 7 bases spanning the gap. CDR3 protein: CASSLLAGYGYTF. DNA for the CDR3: TGTGCCAGCAGTTTATTGGCAGGCTATGGCTACACCTTC.

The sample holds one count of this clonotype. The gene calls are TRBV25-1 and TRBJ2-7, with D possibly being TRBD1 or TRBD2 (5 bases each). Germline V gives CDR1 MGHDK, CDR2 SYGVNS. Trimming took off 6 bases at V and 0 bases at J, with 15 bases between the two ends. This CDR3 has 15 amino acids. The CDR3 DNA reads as TGTGCCAGCAGAGCCGACACCGGGGCCTCCTACGAGCAGTACTTC. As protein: CASRADTGASYEQYF.

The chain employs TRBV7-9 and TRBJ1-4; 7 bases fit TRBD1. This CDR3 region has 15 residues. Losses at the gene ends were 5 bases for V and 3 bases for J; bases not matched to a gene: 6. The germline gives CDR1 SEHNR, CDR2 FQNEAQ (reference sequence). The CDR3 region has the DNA TGTGCCAGCAGCGTATACAGGGGATCTAATGAAAAACTGTTTTTT. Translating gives CASSVYRGSNEKLFF. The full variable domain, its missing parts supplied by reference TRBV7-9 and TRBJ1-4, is DTGVSQNPRHKITKRGQNVTFRCDPISEHNRLYWYRQTLGQGPEFLTYFQNEAQLEKSRLLSDRFSAERPKGSFSTLEIQRTEQGDSAMYLCASSVYRGSNEKLFFGSGTQLSVL.

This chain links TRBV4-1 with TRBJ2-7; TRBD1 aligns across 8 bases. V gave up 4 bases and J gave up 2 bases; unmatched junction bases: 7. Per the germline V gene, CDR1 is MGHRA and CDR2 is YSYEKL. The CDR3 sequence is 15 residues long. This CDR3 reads CASSPGQGPTYEQYF. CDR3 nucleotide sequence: TGCGCCAGCAGCCCCGGACAGGGCCCAACCTACGAGCAGTACTTC.

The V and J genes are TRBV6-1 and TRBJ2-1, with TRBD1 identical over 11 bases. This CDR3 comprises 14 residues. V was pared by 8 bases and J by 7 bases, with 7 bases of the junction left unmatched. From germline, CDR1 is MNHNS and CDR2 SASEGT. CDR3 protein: CASAGTGGRNEQFF. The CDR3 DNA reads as TGTGCCAGCGCCGGGACAGGGGGGCGTAATGAGCAGTTCTTC.

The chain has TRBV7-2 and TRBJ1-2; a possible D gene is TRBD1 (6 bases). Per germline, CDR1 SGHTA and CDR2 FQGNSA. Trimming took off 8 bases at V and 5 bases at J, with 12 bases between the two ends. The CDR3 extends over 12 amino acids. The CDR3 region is CASGGRMYGYTF. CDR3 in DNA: TGTGCCAGCGGGGGCAGGATGTATGGCTACACCTTC.

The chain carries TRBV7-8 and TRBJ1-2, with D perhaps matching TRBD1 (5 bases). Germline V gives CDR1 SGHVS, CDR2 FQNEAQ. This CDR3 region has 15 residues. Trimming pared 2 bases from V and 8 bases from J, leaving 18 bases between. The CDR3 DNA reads TGTGCCAGCAGCTTACGGGACCTGTCCTATGTGGGCTACACCTTC. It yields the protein CASSLRDLSYVGYTF.

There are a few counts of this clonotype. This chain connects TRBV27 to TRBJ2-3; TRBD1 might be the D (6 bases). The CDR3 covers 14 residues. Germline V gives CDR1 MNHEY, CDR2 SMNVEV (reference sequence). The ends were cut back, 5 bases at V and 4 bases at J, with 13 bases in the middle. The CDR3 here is CASSDRLEADTQYF. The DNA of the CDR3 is TGTGCCAGCAGTGACAGGCTAGAGGCAGATACGCAGTATTTT.

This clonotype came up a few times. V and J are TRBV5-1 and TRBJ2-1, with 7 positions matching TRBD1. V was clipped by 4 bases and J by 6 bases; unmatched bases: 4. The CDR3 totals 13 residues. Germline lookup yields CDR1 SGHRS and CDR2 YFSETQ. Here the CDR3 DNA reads TGCGCCAGCAGCATCGGACAGGCCAATGAGCAGTTCTTC. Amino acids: CASSIGQANEQFF.

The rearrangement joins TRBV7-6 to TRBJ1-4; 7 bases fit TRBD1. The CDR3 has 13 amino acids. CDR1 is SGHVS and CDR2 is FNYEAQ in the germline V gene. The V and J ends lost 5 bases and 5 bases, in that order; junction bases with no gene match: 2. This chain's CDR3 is CASSTGANEKLFF. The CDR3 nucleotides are TGTGCCAGCAGCACAGGGGCGAATGAAAAACTGTTTTTT. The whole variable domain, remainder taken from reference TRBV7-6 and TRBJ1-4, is GAGVSQSPRYKVTKRGQDVALRCDPISGHVSLYWYRQALGQGPEFLTYFNYEAQQDKSGLPNDRFSAERPEGSISTLTIQRTEQRDSAMYRCASSTGANEKLFFGSGTQLSVL.